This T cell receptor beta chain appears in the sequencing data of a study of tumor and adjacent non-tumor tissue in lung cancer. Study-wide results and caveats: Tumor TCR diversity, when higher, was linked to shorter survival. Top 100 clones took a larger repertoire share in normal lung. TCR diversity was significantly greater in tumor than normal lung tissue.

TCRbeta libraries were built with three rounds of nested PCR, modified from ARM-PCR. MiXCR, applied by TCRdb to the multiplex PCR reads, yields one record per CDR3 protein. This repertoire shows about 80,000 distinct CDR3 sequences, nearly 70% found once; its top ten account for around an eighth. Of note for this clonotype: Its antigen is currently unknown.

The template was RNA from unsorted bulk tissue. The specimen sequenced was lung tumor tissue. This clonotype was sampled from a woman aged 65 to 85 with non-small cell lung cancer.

CDR3 DNA: TGCAGTGCCCTAGCCCTTGCGCTGAATGAGCAGTTCTTC. Its translation is CSALALALNEQFF. This chain links TRBV20-1 with TRBJ2-1, with D tentatively TRBD2 (5 bases). The germline gives CDR1 DFQATT, CDR2 SNEGSKA (reference sequence). V was shortened by 6 bases and J by 7 bases, with 16 bases between the two germline ends. This CDR3 has 13 amino acids.